Listed here are 20 T cell receptor beta chains from one sample, sequenced in a study of blood T cell repertoires in COVID-19. The data were produced by immunoSEQ multiplex PCR, yet TCRdb's version contains in-frame clones alone and is incomplete. Seen here are 490,000 or so clones, approximately 86% observed once, and the top ten hold approximately 8%. The sample taken for sequencing was PBMCs or T cells enriched from blood (not recorded which). All receptors derive from a woman aged 60-75 years who had recovered from COVID-19.

The rearrangement uses TRBV7-9 and TRBJ2-7; tentatively, D is TRBD1 (5 bases). The CDR3 sequence is 14 residues long. Per germline, CDR1 SEHNR and CDR2 FQNEAQ (reference sequence). Between the trimmed V and J ends, which lost 1 base and 4 bases, there was a span of 11 bases. CDR3 coding DNA: TGTGCCAGCAGCTTAGGGCAGGGCTGGTACGAGCAGTACTTC. Its protein is CASSLGQGWYEQYF.

V and J are TRBV3-1 (or the pseudogene TRBV3-2) and TRBJ1-3, with 8 bases aligning to TRBD1. Germline CDR1 reads LGHDT; CDR2 reads YNNKEL (reference sequence). Trimming at V came to 5 bases and at J to 7 bases, leaving 10 bases not matched to a gene. This CDR3 is 15 amino acids long. The CDR3 region has the DNA TGTGCCAGCAGCTTGACAGGGGCCGCCGGGAACACCATATATTTT. This codes for CASSLTGAAGNTIYF.

This chain joins TRBV5-6 and TRBJ1-1; 11 nucleotides agree with TRBD1. This CDR3 is 15 amino acids long. Germline CDR1 is SGHDT and CDR2 is YYEEEE. Trimming at V came to 3 bases and at J to 2 bases, leaving 3 bases not matched to a gene. The CDR3 nucleotides read TGTGCCAGCAGCTGGGGACAGGGGGTAAACACTGAAGCTTTCTTT. Residues: CASSWGQGVNTEAFF. Filled out from reference TRBV5-6 and TRBJ1-1, the complete variable domain reads DAGVTQSPTHLIKTRGQQVTLRCSPKSGHDTVSWYQQALGQGPQFIFQYYEEEERQRGNFPDRFSGHQFPNYSSELNVNALLLGDSALYLCASSWGQGVNTEAFFGQGTRLTVV.

J is TRBJ1-4 and V is TRBV6-5; TRBD1 might be the D (6 bases). Looked up from germline, CDR1 is MNHEY and CDR2 is SVGAGI. Trimming shortened V by 2 bases and J by 10 bases, and 14 bases separated the two germline ends. The CDR3 extends over 14 amino acids. The CDR3 spells CASSYDRSTGKLFF. In DNA, the CDR3 is TGTGCCAGCAGTTACGACAGGTCGACCGGAAAACTGTTTTTT.

V usage is TRBV19 and J usage is TRBJ1-1; the match to TRBD1 covers 8 bases. Looked up from germline, CDR1 is LNHDA and CDR2 is SQIVND (reference sequence). V lost 9 bases and J lost 7; bases outside the gene matches: 7. There are 12 residues in the CDR3. The CDR3: CASDRGQHEAFF. CDR3 sequence (DNA): TGTGCCAGCGACAGGGGACAACATGAAGCTTTCTTT.

This clone occurred once. The chain combines TRBV6-5 with TRBJ1-1; D call uncertain. The CDR3 is made up of 13 amino acids. Germline V gives CDR1 MNHEY, CDR2 SVGAGI. The germline V and J ends were trimmed by 7 bases and 7 bases, with 16 bases remaining between them. The CDR3 coding sequence is TGTGCCAGCATTCTTTTGGGGAGCGGTGAAGCTTTCTTT. It yields the protein CASILLGSGEAFF.

The V gene is TRBV2, the J gene TRBJ2-7, with 7 bases that match TRBD2. Germline V gives CDR1 SNHLY, CDR2 FYNNEI. The CDR3 sequence is 14 residues long. V was pared by 6 bases and J by 4 bases, with 9 bases of the junction left unmatched. This CDR3 is CASSPPGLRYEQYF. For the CDR3, the DNA is TGTGCCAGCAGCCCGCCGGGACTACGATACGAGCAGTACTTC.

The J gene is TRBJ1-1, the V gene TRBV19; perhaps TRBD1 as D (5 bases). The CDR3 has 14 residues. The germline gives CDR1 LNHDA, CDR2 SQIVND (reference sequence). Trimming took off 2 bases at V and 0 bases at J, with 7 bases between the two ends. As DNA, the CDR3 is TGTGCCAGTAGTATAAGGGGCTTGAACACTGAAGCTTTCTTT. This sequence encodes CASSIRGLNTEAFF.

The chain is built from TRBV7-8 and TRBJ1-5; D possibly corresponds to TRBD1 (6 bases). Germline loops: CDR1 SGHVS, CDR2 FQNEAQ. The CDR3 has 15 amino acids. Trimming left V 5 bases short and J 3 bases short, with 14 bases between. This chain's CDR3 is CASSKGQLLNQPQHF. DNA of the CDR3: TGTGCCAGCAGCAAAGGACAGCTCCTCAATCAGCCCCAGCATTTT.

This clone turned up a few times. The genes are TRBV7-2 and TRBJ2-7, with D uncertain. Germline-derived CDR1 and CDR2 are SGHTA and FQGNSA. The CDR3 runs 15 residues. V was shortened by 1 base and J by 2 bases, with 12 bases between the two germline ends. CDR3 in DNA: TGTGCCAGCAGCTTAGAAACATCCCTCGCCTACGAGCAGTACTTC. This gives the protein CASSLETSLAYEQYF.

This chain links TRBV12-5 with TRBJ2-3; possible D gene TRBD2, 6 bases. Germline CDR1 LGHNT, CDR2 FRNRAP. Trimming pared 3 bases from V and 5 bases from J, leaving 15 bases between. The CDR3 covers 15 residues. The CDR3 loop reads CASGFLVGGGDTQYF. In nucleotides, the CDR3 is TGTGCTAGTGGTTTCCTGGTGGGGGGTGGAGATACGCAGTATTTT.

This clone has only one observation. For the CDR3, the DNA is TGTGCCAGCAGTCACCCGGGACTAGCGGGGGTGAGCTCCTACGAGCAGTACTTC. Its translation: CASSHPGLAGVSSYEQYF. The gene calls are TRBV6-2 or TRBV6-3 and TRBJ2-7, with 14 nucleotides matching TRBD2. Germline V CDR1 and CDR2: MNHEY, SVGEGT. V trimming: 5 bases; J trimming: 0 bases; junction bases outside the gene matches: 9. The CDR3 runs to 18 residues.

J is TRBJ2-7 and V is TRBV6-6, with 8 positions matching TRBD1. V lost 6 bases, J lost 0 bases, and 7 bases stayed unmatched. This CDR3 region has 15 residues. The germline V gene encodes CDR1 MNHNY and CDR2 SVGAGI (reference sequence). CDR3 nucleotides: TGTGCCAGCAGCAGGGGACAGGACAGCTCCTACGAGCAGTACGTC. Translating it yields CASSRGQDSSYEQYV.

The genes are TRBV3-1 (or the pseudogene TRBV3-2) and TRBJ1-2; 9 bases fit TRBD1. Germline V lookup: CDR1 LGHDT, CDR2 YNNKEL (reference sequence). After removal of 1 base from V and 5 bases from J, the junction contained 8 bases not matched to a gene. The CDR3 length is 16 residues. CDR3 loop: CASSQAGQGRRYGYTF. CDR3 sequence (DNA): TGTGCCAGCAGCCAAGCTGGACAGGGGAGGAGGTATGGCTACACCTTC.

The V call is TRBV11-3, the J call TRBJ2-1; 9 bases align to TRBD1. The CDR3 runs 15 residues. Germline CDR1 and CDR2: SGHNT and YENEEA. V gave up 5 bases and J gave up 4 bases; unmatched junction bases: 6. CDR3 nucleotides: TGTGCCAGCAGCAACCGGGACAGGGATTACAATGAGCAGTTCTTC. It translates to CASSNRDRDYNEQFF.

This chain connects TRBV11-2 to TRBJ2-5; D gene ambiguous. The V and J ends lost 0 bases and 4 bases respectively, with 9 bases between them. Per germline, CDR1 SGHAT and CDR2 FQNNGV. CDR3 length: 14 residues. CDR3 protein: CASSLDPRGETQYF. CDR3 nucleotides: TGTGCCAGCAGCTTAGATCCTCGCGGAGAGACCCAGTACTTC. The full variable domain, with the rest looked up from reference TRBV11-2 and TRBJ2-5, is EAGVAQSPRYKIIEKRQSVAFWCNPISGHATLYWYQQILGQGPKLLIQFQNNGVVDDSQLPKDRFSAERLKGVDSTLKIQPAKLEDSAVYLCASSLDPRGETQYFGPGTRLLVL.

The chain joins TRBV10-3 to TRBJ1-5; 11 positions match TRBD1. This CDR3 is 15 amino acids long. The V gene's germline CDR1 is ENHRY and CDR2 SYGVKD. V trimming: 6 bases; J trimming: 4 bases; junction bases outside the gene matches: 5. This CDR3 reads CAIRPDRGLNQPQHF. The CDR3 bases are TGTGCCATCAGGCCGGACAGGGGGCTTAATCAGCCCCAGCATTTT.

The chain joins TRBV2 to TRBJ1-6; 9 bases map to TRBD1. Per germline, CDR1 SNHLY and CDR2 FYNNEI. The CDR3 extends over 14 amino acids. The V and J ends lost 6 bases and 10 bases, in that order; junction bases with no gene match: 7. The CDR3 sequence: CASRMTGGGSPLHF. Here the CDR3 DNA reads TGTGCCAGCAGAATGACAGGGGGAGGCTCACCCCTCCACTTT.

The rearrangement uses TRBV20-1 and TRBJ2-3; 9 nucleotides agree with TRBD2. Germline V lookup: CDR1 DFQATT, CDR2 SNEGSKA (reference sequence). This CDR3 region has 14 residues. V dropped 3 bases and J dropped 8; count of bases not matched to a gene: 9. The CDR3 DNA follows: TGCAGTGCTAGTTGGGTAGCGGGGGAGGTTACGCAGTATTTT. Its translation: CSASWVAGEVTQYF.

This chain joins TRBV7-6 and TRBJ2-2, with TRBD1 as a possible D gene (6 bases). Germline values: CDR1 SGHVS, CDR2 FNYEAQ. With 3 bases removed from V and 2 bases from J, the gap between germline ends came to 10 bases. CDR3 size: 15 residues. The CDR3 region has the DNA TGTGCCAGCAGCTTCCGGGACACCAACACCGGGGAGCTGTTTTTT. Translating it yields CASSFRDTNTGELFF.